The T cell receptor (beta chain) described here comes from a study of blood T cell repertoires in COVID-19. Across the study: Spain, Italy and the United States supplied samples that represented acute and convalescent COVID-19. PBMCs, B-cell-depleted T cells, or T cells provided the cDNA or gDNA that made up the material.

Original processing methods: Amplifying reference gene primers gave estimates of nucleated cell counts. Data came from immunoSEQ multiplex PCR; TCRdb stores just in-frame clones and leaves some out. V, J and clone size are taken as reported in that table, and D and trimming were inferred from the DNA itself. The sample carries about 46,000 clones, 65% to 85% recorded once. The CDR3 runs to 15 residues. J lost 6 bases, V lost 3 bases, and 6 bases had no gene match. Germline lookup yields CDR1 KGHDR and CDR2 SFDVKD. This chain links TRBV24-1 with TRBJ1-2; TRBD1 agrees at 10 bases. This receptor was obtained from a woman at least 80 years old with acute or convalescent COVID-19. The specimen was peripheral blood. As DNA, the CDR3 is TGTGCCACCAGTGATGGGACAGGGGAGATAAATGGCTACACCTTC. Translated: CATSDGTGEINGYTF.